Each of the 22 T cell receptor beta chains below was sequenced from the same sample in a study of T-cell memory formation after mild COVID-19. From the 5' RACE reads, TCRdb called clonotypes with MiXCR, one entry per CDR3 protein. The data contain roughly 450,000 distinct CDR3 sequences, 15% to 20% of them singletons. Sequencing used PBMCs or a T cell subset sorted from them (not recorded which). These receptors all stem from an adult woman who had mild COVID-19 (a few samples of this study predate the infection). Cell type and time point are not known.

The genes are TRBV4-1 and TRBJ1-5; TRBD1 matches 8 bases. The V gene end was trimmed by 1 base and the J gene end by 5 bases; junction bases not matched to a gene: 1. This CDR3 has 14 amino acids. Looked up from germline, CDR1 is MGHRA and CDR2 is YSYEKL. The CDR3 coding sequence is TGCGCCAGCAGCCAAGGGACAGGGCATCAGCCCCAGCATTTT. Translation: CASSQGTGHQPQHF.

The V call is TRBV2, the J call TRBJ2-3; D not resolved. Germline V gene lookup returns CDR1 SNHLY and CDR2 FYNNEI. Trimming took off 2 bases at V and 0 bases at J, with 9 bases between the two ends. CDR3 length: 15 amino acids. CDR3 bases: TGTGCCAGCAGTGAATTTCTTTTTAGCACAGATACGCAGTATTTT. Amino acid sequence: CASSEFLFSTDTQYF.

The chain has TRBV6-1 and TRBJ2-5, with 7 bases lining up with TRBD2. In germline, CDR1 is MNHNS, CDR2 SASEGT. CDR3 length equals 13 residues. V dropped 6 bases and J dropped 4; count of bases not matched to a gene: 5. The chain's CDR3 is CASSETGGETQYF. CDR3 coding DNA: TGTGCCAGCAGCGAAACGGGGGGAGAGACCCAGTACTTC.

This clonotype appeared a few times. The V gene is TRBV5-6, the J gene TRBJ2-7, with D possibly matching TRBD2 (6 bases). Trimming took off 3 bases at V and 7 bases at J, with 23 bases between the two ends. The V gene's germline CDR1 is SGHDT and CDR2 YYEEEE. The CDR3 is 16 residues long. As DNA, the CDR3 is TGTGCCAGCAGCTCCTCATATTGGAGGGGCTCGGGGGAGCAGTACTTC. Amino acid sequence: CASSSSYWRGSGEQYF.

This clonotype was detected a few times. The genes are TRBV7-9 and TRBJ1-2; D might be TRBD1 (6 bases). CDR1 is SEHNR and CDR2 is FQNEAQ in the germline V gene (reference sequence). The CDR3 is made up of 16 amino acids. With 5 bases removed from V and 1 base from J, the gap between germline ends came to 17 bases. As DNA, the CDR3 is TGTGCCAGCAGCCAACCGGACGGACAGATTAACTATGGCTACACCTTC. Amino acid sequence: CASSQPDGQINYGYTF.

The CDR3 DNA sequence: TGTGCCCGGACACCGGGGAGCGCAGATACGCAGTATTTT. Translated: CARTPGSADTQYF. The gene calls are TRBV2 and TRBJ2-3; D possibly matches TRBD1 or TRBD2 (5 bases each). In germline, CDR1 is SNHLY, CDR2 FYNNEI. V was shortened by 11 bases and J by 4 bases, with 16 bases between the two germline ends. The CDR3 has 13 amino acids.

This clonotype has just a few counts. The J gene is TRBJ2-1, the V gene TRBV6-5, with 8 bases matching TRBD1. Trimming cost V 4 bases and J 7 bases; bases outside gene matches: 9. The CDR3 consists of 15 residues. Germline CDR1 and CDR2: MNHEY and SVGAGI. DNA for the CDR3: TGTGCCAGCAGTTCAGACAGGGGATTGAGGAATGAGCAGTTCTTC. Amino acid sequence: CASSSDRGLRNEQFF.

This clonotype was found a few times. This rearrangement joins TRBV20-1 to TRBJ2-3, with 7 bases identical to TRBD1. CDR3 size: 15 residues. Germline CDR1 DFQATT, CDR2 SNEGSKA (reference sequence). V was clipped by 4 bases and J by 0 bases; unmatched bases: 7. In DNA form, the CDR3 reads TGCAGTGCTACCCGGACAGGATCTAGCACAGATACGCAGTATTTT. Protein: CSATRTGSSTDTQYF.

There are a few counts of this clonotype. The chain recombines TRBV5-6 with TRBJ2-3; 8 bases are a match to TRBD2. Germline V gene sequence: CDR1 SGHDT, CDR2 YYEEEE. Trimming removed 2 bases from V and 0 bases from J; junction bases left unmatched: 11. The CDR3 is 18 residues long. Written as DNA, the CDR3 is TGTGCCAGCAGCTTTAGCCGTTGGGCTAGCGGGAGCACAGATACGCAGTATTTT. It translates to CASSFSRWASGSTDTQYF. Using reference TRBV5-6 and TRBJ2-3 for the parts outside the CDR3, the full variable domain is DAGVTQSPTHLIKTRGQQVTLRCSPKSGHDTVSWYQQALGQGPQFIFQYYEEEERQRGNFPDRFSGHQFPNYSSELNVNALLLGDSALYLCASSFSRWASGSTDTQYFGPGTRLTVL.

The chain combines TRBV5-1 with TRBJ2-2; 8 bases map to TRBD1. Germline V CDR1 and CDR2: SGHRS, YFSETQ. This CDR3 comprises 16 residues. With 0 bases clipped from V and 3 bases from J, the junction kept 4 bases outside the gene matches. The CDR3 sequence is CASSLAVTGDTGELFF. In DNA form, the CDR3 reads TGCGCCAGCAGCTTGGCCGTGACAGGGGACACCGGGGAGCTGTTTTTT.

As DNA, the CDR3 is TGTGCCAGCAGCTTGAAAGCGGGGGAGGAGACCCAGTACTTC. Protein: CASSLKAGEETQYF. The gene calls are TRBV5-4 and TRBJ2-5, with 8 nucleotides matching TRBD2. CDR1 is SGHNT, CDR2 YYREEE, per germline (reference sequence). CDR3 length equals 14 residues. V trimming: 1 base; J trimming: 5 bases; junction bases outside the gene matches: 4.

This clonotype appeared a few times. The CDR3 sequence is CSARKQRGGNQPQHF. In nucleotides, the CDR3 is TGCAGTGCTAGGAAACAGAGGGGGGGCAATCAGCCCCAGCATTTT. V gene TRBV20-1 combines with J gene TRBJ1-5, with D possibly being TRBD1 (6 bases). Between the trimmed V and J ends, which lost 3 bases and 2 bases, there was a span of 14 bases. Germline CDR1 reads DFQATT; CDR2 reads SNEGSKA (reference sequence). The CDR3 sequence is 15 residues long.

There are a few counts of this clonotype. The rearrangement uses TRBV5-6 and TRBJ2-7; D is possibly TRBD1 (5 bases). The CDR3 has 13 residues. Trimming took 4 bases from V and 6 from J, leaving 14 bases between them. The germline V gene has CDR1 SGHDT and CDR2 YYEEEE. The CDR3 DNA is TGTGCCAGCAGCCCGACTCAGGGTAGCGAGCAGTACTTC. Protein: CASSPTQGSEQYF.

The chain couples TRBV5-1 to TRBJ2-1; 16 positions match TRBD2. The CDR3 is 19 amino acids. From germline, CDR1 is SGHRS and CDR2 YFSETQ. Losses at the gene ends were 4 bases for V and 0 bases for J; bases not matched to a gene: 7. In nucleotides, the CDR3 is TGCGCCAGCAGCCCAGGGACTAGCGGGGGGGCTTTCTCCTACAATGAGCAGTTCTTC. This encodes CASSPGTSGGAFSYNEQFF.

As DNA, the CDR3 is TGTGCCAGCAGTGAAGGTGGGCTTCTTGGCGGCCTCCACTTT. It translates to CASSEGGLLGGLHF. This sequence joins TRBV6-1 and TRBJ1-6; D gene uncertain. V was shortened by 1 base and J by 15 bases, with 16 bases between the two germline ends. Germline CDR1 and CDR2: MNHNS and SASEGT. The CDR3 extends over 14 amino acids.

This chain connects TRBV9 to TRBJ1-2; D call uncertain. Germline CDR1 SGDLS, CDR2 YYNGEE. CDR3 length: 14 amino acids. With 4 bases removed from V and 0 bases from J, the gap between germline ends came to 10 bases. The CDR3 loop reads CASSPGLANYGYTF. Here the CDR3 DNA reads TGTGCCAGCAGCCCGGGCCTAGCTAACTATGGCTACACCTTC.

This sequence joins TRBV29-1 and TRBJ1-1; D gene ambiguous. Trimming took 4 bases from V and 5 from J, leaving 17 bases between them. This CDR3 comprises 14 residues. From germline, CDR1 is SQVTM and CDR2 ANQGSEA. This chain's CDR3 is CSVVVGSIGTEAFF. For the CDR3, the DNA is TGCAGCGTTGTCGTAGGTTCTATAGGGACTGAAGCTTTCTTT.

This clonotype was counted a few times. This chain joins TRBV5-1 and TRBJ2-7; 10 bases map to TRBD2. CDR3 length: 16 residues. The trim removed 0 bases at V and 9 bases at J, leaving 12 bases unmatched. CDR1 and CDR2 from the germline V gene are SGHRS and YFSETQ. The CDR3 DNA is TGCGCCAGCAGCTTGGGTCTCCCCGGGACTAGCGTCGGGCAGTACTTC. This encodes CASSLGLPGTSVGQYF.

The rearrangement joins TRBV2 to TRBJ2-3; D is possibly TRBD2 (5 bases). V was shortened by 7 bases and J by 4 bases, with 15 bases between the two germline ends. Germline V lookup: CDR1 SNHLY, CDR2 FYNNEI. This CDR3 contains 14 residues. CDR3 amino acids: CASTSEGSADTQYF. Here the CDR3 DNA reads TGTGCCAGCACCTCAGAGGGCAGTGCAGATACGCAGTATTTT.

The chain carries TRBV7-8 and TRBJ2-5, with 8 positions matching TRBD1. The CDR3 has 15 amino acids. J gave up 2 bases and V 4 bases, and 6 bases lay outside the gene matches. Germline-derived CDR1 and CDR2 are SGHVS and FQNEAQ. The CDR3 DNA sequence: TGTGCCAGCAGCTCGAAGCGACAGGGGCAAGAGACCCAGTACTTC. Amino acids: CASSSKRQGQETQYF.

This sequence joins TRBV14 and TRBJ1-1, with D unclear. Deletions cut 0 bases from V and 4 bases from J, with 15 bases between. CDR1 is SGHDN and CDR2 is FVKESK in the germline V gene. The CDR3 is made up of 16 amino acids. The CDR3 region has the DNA TGTGCCAGCAGCCAAGATCGGGTCCCCTCGAGCACTGAAGCTTTCTTT. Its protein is CASSQDRVPSSTEAFF.

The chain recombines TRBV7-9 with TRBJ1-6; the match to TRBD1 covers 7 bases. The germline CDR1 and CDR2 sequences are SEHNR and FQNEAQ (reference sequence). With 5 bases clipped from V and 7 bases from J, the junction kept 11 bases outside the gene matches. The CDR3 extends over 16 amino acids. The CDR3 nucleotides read TGTGCCAGCAGCGACTTCCGGGACAGCCCAAATTCACCCCTCCACTTT. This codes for CASSDFRDSPNSPLHF.